One sample yielded the 27 T cell receptor beta chains listed below, sequenced in a study of blood T cell repertoires in COVID-19. The method was immunoSEQ multiplex PCR; TCRdb's version includes in-frame clones alone and lacks a portion of them. The table shows roughly 220,000 clones, with 65% to 85% occurring only once. The sequencing sample was made of PBMCs or T cells enriched from blood (not recorded which). Receptor source: a man aged 30 to 45 with acute COVID-19.

The chain links TRBV19 to TRBJ1-5, with a weak D call TRBD1 (5 bases). V was pared by 10 bases and J by 4 bases, with 20 bases between. Germline CDR1 is LNHDA and CDR2 is SQIVND (reference sequence). The CDR3 is 15 residues long. CDR3 coding DNA: TGTGCCACCGAAGCGGGACCCGAGAGGAATCAGCCCCAGCATTTT. Its protein is CATEAGPERNQPQHF. The whole variable domain, remainder taken from reference TRBV19 and TRBJ1-5, is DGGITQSPKYLFRKEGQNVTLSCEQNLNHDAMYWYRQDPGQGLRLIYYSQIVNDFQKGDIAEGYSVSREKKESFPLTVTSAQKNPTAFYLCATEAGPERNQPQHFGDGTRLSIL.

The table lists this clone with a few counts. The rearrangement uses TRBV12-5 and TRBJ2-1, with 9 bases fitting TRBD1. With V trimmed by 3 bases and J by 9 bases, 3 bases remained unmatched. Germline-derived CDR1 and CDR2 are LGHNT and FRNRAP. The CDR3 runs to 13 residues. DNA of the CDR3: TGTGCTAGTGGTTTAATACAGGGGGCTGAGCAGTTCTTC. Its translation is CASGLIQGAEQFF.

The V gene is TRBV14, the J gene TRBJ1-1; D is perhaps TRBD1 (6 bases). The CDR3 sequence is 16 residues long. V lost 2 bases and J lost 8, with 21 bases in between. CDR1 SGHDN and CDR2 FVKESK come from the germline V gene. Written as DNA, the CDR3 is TGTGCCAGCAGCCAAATACAGGGACTAATGATGGCGGAAGCTTTCTTT. Protein: CASSQIQGLMMAEAFF.

A single count supports this clone. The CDR3 coding sequence is TGCGCCAGCAGCTTGGGTGGGACAGGGGGCTACGAGCAGTACTTC. As protein: CASSLGGTGGYEQYF. This chain joins TRBV5-1 and TRBJ2-7; 11 bases agree with TRBD1. J was trimmed by 3 bases and V by 0 bases; bases with no gene match: 2. The germline gives CDR1 SGHRS, CDR2 YFSETQ. CDR3 size: 15 residues.

V and J are TRBV20-1 and TRBJ1-1; 7 bases align to TRBD1. The V gene's germline CDR1 is DFQATT and CDR2 SNEGSKA (reference sequence). The CDR3 is 11 residues long. V was pared by 5 bases and J by 5 bases, with 2 bases of the junction left unmatched. In DNA form, the CDR3 reads TGCAGTGCTCCGGGACAGACTGAAGCTTTCTTT. Translated: CSAPGQTEAFF.

The chain employs TRBV5-4 and TRBJ1-1; 9 nucleotides align to TRBD1. CDR3 size: 15 residues. The germline gives CDR1 SGHNT, CDR2 YYREEE (reference sequence). V shed 3 bases and J 3 bases; nucleotides not matched to a gene: 6. CDR3 sequence (DNA): TGTGCCAGCAGCTACCGAGGACAGGGGTACACTGAAGCTTTCTTT. This sequence encodes CASSYRGQGYTEAFF.

The chain carries TRBV11-3 and TRBJ1-1, with TRBD1 as a possible D gene (6 bases). The CDR3 is made up of 13 amino acids. V shed 3 bases and J shed 4 bases, with 9 bases lying between them. In germline, CDR1 is SGHNT, CDR2 YENEEA. The CDR3 is CASSFTGSTEAFF. In DNA, the CDR3 is TGTGCCAGCAGCTTTACAGGGAGCACTGAAGCTTTCTTT.

This rearrangement joins TRBV7-9 to TRBJ1-6; no reliable D call. From germline, CDR1 is SEHNR and CDR2 FQNEAQ (reference sequence). The CDR3 has 13 residues. Trimming pared 5 bases from V and 9 bases from J, leaving 11 bases between. CDR3 bases: TGTGCCAGCAGCCGAGAGGTTGGTTCACCCCTCCACTTT. Its translation is CASSREVGSPLHF.

This rearrangement joins TRBV28 to TRBJ2-1; 10 bases are shared with TRBD1. This CDR3 comprises 15 residues. The junction had 8 bases not matched to a gene; V was cut back by 7 bases and J by 5 bases. Germline assignment: CDR1 MDHEN and CDR2 SYDVKM. The CDR3: CASIEGTGANNEQFF. The CDR3 DNA follows: TGTGCCAGCATCGAGGGGACAGGGGCCAACAATGAGCAGTTCTTC.

CDR3 DNA sequence: TGTGCCAGCAGCGTAGAGGGGACTGTCGGGCTAGGCTATGGCTACACCTTC. Translating it yields CASSVEGTVGLGYGYTF. The genes are TRBV9 and TRBJ1-2; weak D call: TRBD1 (5 bases). Germline V gives CDR1 SGDLS, CDR2 YYNGEE. This CDR3 comprises 17 residues. The V and J ends lost 0 bases and 4 bases respectively, with 19 bases between them.

The chain uses TRBV27 and TRBJ1-4; no definite D call. The CDR3 contains 16 residues. V dropped 2 bases and J dropped 4 bases, with 14 bases sitting between them. CDR1 MNHEY and CDR2 SMNVEV come from the germline V gene (reference sequence). The CDR3 bases are TGTGCCAGCAGTTTAAATGGTGGGGAGTATAATGAAAAACTGTTTTTT. It yields the protein CASSLNGGEYNEKLFF.

The chain joins TRBV1 to TRBJ1-1. TRBV1 is a pseudogene locus. The CDR3 consists of 17 residues. In DNA, the CDR3 is TGCACCAGCAGCCAAGATCGGGCGGGGGGACCGAACACTGAAGCTTTCTTT. It is translated as CTSSQDRAGGPNTEAFF.

This chain uses TRBV25-1 with TRBJ2-4; TRBD1 agrees at 9 bases. The ends lost 5 bases at V and 7 bases at J; junction bases unmatched: 3. The germline CDR1 and CDR2 sequences are MGHDK and SYGVNS. CDR3 size: 13 residues. CDR3 region: CASSTGGMNIQYF. As DNA, the CDR3 is TGTGCCAGCAGTACAGGGGGCATGAACATTCAGTACTTC. Supplemented by reference TRBV25-1 and TRBJ2-4, the full variable domain reads EADIYQTPRYLVIGTGKKITLECSQTMGHDKMYWYQQDPGMELHLIHYSYGVNSTEKGDLSSESTVSRIRTEHFPLTLESARPSHTSQYLCASSTGGMNIQYFGAGTRLSVL.

The chain's CDR3 is CASSYRTAANEKLFF. CDR3 sequence (DNA): TGTGCCAGCAGTTATAGGACAGCAGCTAATGAAAAACTGTTTTTT. This rearrangement joins TRBV6-5 to TRBJ1-4, with D possibly TRBD1 on 6 matching bases. V dropped 3 bases and J dropped 3 bases, with 11 bases sitting between them. The CDR3 is 15 residues long. The germline CDR1 and CDR2 sequences are MNHEY and SVGAGI.

The chain employs TRBV7-6 and TRBJ2-3; D not resolved. The germline V and J ends were trimmed by 5 bases and 1 base, with 10 bases remaining between them. The CDR3 spans 14 residues. Germline V lookup: CDR1 SGHVS, CDR2 FNYEAQ. CDR3 in amino acids: CASSPVVGTDTQYF. The CDR3 bases are TGTGCCAGCAGCCCAGTTGTTGGCACAGATACGCAGTATTTT.

The chain couples TRBV5-1 to TRBJ2-7; no reliable D call. V lost 4 bases and J 2 bases, leaving 16 bases between the germline ends. The germline V gene has CDR1 SGHRS and CDR2 YFSETQ. The CDR3 sequence is 15 residues long. This CDR3 is CASSPGDTRTYEQYF. CDR3 DNA: TGCGCCAGCAGCCCTGGTGACACTCGAACCTACGAGCAGTACTTC.

The chain employs TRBV7-2 and TRBJ1-2, with TRBD1 identical over 8 bases. The CDR3 runs 13 residues. Per the germline V gene, CDR1 is SGHTA and CDR2 is FQGNSA. The trim removed 5 bases at V and 8 bases at J, leaving 7 bases unmatched. For the CDR3, the DNA is TGTGCCAGCAGCCCCGGACAGGGAACAGGCTACACCTTC. Translating gives CASSPGQGTGYTF.

The rearrangement uses TRBV11-2 and TRBJ1-4, with D uncertain. Germline V gene data show CDR1 as SGHAT and CDR2 as FQNNGV. The CDR3 is made up of 14 amino acids. Trimming took 3 bases from V and 7 from J, leaving 12 bases between them. The CDR3 coding sequence is TGTGCCAGCAGCTTTGACATCCTTAGTGAAAAACTGTTTTTT. It encodes CASSFDILSEKLFF.

The chain couples TRBV9 to TRBJ1-6, with TRBD1 matching over 9 bases. CDR1 is SGDLS and CDR2 is YYNGEE in the germline V gene. Germline trimming cut 0 bases from V and 10 bases from J; bases unmatched to any gene: 8. The CDR3 is 16 residues long. In DNA form, the CDR3 reads TGTGCCAGCAGCGTAGCTACGGGACAGGGAGGCTCACCCCTCCACTTT. Its protein product is CASSVATGQGGSPLHF.

This clone was recorded a few times. The chain joins TRBV15 to TRBJ2-7, with 7 bases identical to TRBD1. Germline V gene lookup returns CDR1 LNHNV and CDR2 YYDKDF (reference sequence). Trimming removed 0 bases from V and 2 bases from J; junction bases left unmatched: 10. CDR3 length: 17 residues. CDR3 sequence (DNA): TGTGCCACCAGCAGAGATCTAGGGAGACAGGGAACCTACGAGCAGTACTTC. Residues: CATSRDLGRQGTYEQYF.

J is TRBJ1-1 and V is TRBV7-9, with D unclear. The germline CDR1 and CDR2 sequences are SEHNR and FQNEAQ (reference sequence). V was clipped by 4 bases and J by 0 bases, with 15 bases between them. This CDR3 has 16 residues. CDR3 sequence (DNA): TGTGCCAGCAGCTCAACTTTGAGGGAAGTGAACACTGAAGCTTTCTTT. Amino acids: CASSSTLREVNTEAFF.

This clone occurred once. The rearrangement joins TRBV14 to TRBJ1-1; 7 bases map to TRBD1. The germline gives CDR1 SGHDN, CDR2 FVKESK. V lost 3 bases and J lost 5; bases outside the gene matches: 3. The CDR3 is 13 residues long. The CDR3 spells CASSHDRVTEAFF. The CDR3 region has the DNA TGTGCCAGCAGCCACGACAGGGTTACTGAAGCTTTCTTT.

In its sample, this clone was seen a few times. This chain joins TRBV2 and TRBJ2-5, with D possibly TRBD2 on 6 matching bases. V lost 8 bases and J 4 bases, leaving 17 bases between the germline ends. This CDR3 is 14 amino acids long. CDR1 is SNHLY, CDR2 FYNNEI, per germline. The CDR3 reads CASCRDWNLETQYF. The CDR3 coding sequence is TGTGCCAGCTGCCGGGACTGGAATTTAGAGACCCAGTACTTC.

The V and J genes are TRBV2 and TRBJ2-7, with TRBD1 matching over 7 bases. Germline-derived CDR1 and CDR2 are SNHLY and FYNNEI. CDR3 length: 14 amino acids. Trimming removed 6 bases from V and 1 base from J; junction bases left unmatched: 6. The CDR3 protein is CASRIRDSSYEQYF. DNA for the CDR3: TGTGCCAGCAGAATCCGGGACAGTTCCTACGAGCAGTACTTC.

V gene TRBV7-6 combines with J gene TRBJ1-2, with 9 positions matching TRBD1. The CDR3 runs 14 residues. Germline lookup yields CDR1 SGHVS and CDR2 FNYEAQ. Trimming removed 5 bases from V and 6 bases from J; junction bases left unmatched: 7. CDR3 loop: CASSRGQGIDGYTF. CDR3 nucleotides: TGTGCCAGCAGCCGTGGACAGGGGATCGATGGCTACACCTTC. Full variable domain (missing parts from reference TRBV7-6 and TRBJ1-2): GAGVSQSPRYKVTKRGQDVALRCDPISGHVSLYWYRQALGQGPEFLTYFNYEAQQDKSGLPNDRFSAERPEGSISTLTIQRTEQRDSAMYRCASSRGQGIDGYTFGSGTRLTVV.

Turning to this clone: The sample has other DNA sequences that encode this CDR3 too. The chain has TRBV3-1 (or the pseudogene TRBV3-2) and TRBJ1-1; possibly TRBD1 for D (5 bases). The CDR3 is 15 amino acids. Germline V gene sequence: CDR1 LGHDT, CDR2 YNNKEL (reference sequence). With 4 bases removed from V and 2 bases from J, the gap between germline ends came to 14 bases. The CDR3 protein is CASSPRQKFNTEAFF. Here the CDR3 DNA reads TGTGCCAGCAGCCCCCGACAGAAATTCAACACTGAAGCTTTCTTT.

This clone was seen many times. The gene calls are TRBV6-5 and TRBJ1-4; D unclear. Trimming removed 6 bases from V and 4 bases from J, with 12 bases in between. Germline CDR1 and CDR2: MNHEY and SVGAGI. There are 14 residues in the CDR3. CDR3: CASRRLAGNEKLFF. Written as DNA, the CDR3 is TGTGCCAGCAGACGACTGGCCGGTAATGAAAAACTGTTTTTT.